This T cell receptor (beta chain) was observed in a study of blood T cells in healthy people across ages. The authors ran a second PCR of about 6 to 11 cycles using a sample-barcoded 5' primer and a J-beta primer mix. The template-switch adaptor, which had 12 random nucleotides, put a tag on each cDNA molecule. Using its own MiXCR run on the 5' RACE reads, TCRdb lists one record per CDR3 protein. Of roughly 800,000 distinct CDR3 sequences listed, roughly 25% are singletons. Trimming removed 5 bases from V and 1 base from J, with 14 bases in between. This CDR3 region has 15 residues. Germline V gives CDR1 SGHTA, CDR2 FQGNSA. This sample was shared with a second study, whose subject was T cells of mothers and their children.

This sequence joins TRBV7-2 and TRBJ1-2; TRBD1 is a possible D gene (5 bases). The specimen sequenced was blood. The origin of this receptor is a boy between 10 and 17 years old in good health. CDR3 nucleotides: TGTGCCAGCAGCCCGGGACTGCAGCTTAACTATGGCTACACCTTC. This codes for CASSPGLQLNYGYTF.